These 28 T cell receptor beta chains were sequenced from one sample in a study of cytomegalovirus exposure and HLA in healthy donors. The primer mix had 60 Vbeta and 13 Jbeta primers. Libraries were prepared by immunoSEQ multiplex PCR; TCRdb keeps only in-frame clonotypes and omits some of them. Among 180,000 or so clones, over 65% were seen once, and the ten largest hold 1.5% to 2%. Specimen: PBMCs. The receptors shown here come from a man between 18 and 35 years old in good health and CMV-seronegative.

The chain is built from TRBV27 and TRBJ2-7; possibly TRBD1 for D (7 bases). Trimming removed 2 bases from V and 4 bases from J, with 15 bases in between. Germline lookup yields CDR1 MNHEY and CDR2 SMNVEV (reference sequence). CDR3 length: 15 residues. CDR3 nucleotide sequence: TGTGCCAGCAGTTTAACGACAGGGAGGATTTACGAGCAGTACTTC. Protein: CASSLTTGRIYEQYF.

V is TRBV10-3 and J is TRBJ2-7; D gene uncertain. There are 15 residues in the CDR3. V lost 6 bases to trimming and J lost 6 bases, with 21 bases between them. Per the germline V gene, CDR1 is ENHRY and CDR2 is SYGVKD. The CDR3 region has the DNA TGTGCCATCAGCCCAGCCAGCCACCCTTCGGGCGAGCAGTACTTC. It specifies CAISPASHPSGEQYF.

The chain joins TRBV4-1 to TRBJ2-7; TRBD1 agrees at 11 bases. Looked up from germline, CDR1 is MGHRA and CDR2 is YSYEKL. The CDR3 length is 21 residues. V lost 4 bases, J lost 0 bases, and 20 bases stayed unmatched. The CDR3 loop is CASSPSQAGQGGRTYSYEQYF. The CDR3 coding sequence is TGCGCCAGCAGCCCGAGCCAGGCGGGACAGGGGGGTCGAACCTACTCCTACGAGCAGTACTTC.

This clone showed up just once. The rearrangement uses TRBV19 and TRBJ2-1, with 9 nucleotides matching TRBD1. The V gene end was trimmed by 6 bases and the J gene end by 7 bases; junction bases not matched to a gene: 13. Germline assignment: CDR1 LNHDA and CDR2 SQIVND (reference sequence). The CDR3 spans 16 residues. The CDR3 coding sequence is TGTGCCAGTAGGGGCCCCGGGACAGGGAGATGGAATGAGCAGTTCTTC. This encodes CASRGPGTGRWNEQFF.

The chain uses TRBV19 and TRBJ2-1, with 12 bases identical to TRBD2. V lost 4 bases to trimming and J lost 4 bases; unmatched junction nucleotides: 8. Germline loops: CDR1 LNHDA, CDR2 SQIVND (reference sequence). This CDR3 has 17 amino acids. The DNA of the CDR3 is TGTGCCAGTAGTACCTCTAGACTAGCGGGGGTATACAATGAGCAGTTCTTC. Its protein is CASSTSRLAGVYNEQFF.

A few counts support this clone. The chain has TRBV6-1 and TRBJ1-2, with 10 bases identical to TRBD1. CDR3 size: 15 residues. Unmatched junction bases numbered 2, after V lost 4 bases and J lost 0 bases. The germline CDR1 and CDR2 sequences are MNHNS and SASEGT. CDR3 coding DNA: TGTGCCAGCAGTGGGGACAGGGGCTCTAACTATGGCTACACCTTC. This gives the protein CASSGDRGSNYGYTF.

The CDR3 here is CAWGGQMNTEAFF. The CDR3 DNA reads as TGTGCCTGGGGGGGACAGATGAACACTGAAGCTTTCTTT. J is TRBJ1-1 and V is TRBV30; 7 bases match TRBD1. Trimming took 5 bases from V and 0 from J; bases not matched to a gene: 3. This CDR3 is 13 amino acids long. Germline loops: CDR1 GTSNPN, CDR2 SVGIG (reference sequence).

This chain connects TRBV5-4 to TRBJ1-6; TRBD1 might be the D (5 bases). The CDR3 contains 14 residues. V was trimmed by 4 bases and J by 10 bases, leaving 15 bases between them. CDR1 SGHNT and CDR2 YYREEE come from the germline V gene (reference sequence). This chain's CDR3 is CASSPAQGRSPLHF. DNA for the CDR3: TGTGCCAGCAGCCCCGCCCAGGGAAGGTCACCCCTCCACTTT.

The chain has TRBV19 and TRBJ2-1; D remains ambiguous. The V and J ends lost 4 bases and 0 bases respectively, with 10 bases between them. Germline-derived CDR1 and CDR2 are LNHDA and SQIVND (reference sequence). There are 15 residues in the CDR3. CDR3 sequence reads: CASSTSRSSYNEQFF. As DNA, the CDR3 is TGTGCCAGTAGTACCTCCCGCAGCTCCTACAATGAGCAGTTCTTC.

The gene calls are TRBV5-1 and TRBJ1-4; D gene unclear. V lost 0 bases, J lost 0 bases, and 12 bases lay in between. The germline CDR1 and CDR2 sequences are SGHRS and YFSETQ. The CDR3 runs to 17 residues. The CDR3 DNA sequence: TGCGCCAGCAGCTTGGCGGGATCGCTCGCAACTAATGAAAAACTGTTTTTT. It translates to CASSLAGSLATNEKLFF.

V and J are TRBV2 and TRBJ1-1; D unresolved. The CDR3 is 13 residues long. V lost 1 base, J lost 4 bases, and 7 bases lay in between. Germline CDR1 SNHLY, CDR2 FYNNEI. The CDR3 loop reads CASSEESSTEAFF. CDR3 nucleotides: TGTGCCAGCAGTGAAGAGTCGAGCACTGAAGCTTTCTTT.

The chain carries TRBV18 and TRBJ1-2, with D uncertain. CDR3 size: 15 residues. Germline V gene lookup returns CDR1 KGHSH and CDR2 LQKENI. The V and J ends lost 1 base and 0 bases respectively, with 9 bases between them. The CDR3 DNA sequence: TGTGCCAGCTCACCACTTCAGGATTCTAACTATGGCTACACCTTC. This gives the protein CASSPLQDSNYGYTF.

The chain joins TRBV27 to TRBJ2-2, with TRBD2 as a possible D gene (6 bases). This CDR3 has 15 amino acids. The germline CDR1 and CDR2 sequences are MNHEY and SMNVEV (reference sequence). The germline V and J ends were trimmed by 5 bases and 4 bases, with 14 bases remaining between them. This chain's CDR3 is CASSPLSGGTGELFF. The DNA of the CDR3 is TGTGCCAGCAGTCCCCTTAGCGGTGGCACCGGGGAGCTGTTTTTT.

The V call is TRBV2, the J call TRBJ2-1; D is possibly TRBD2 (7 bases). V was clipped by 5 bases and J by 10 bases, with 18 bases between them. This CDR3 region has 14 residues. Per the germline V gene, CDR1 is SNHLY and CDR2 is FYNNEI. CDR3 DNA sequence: TGTGCCAGCAGTAGACTAGTCAAGGGGGGGGAGCAGTTCTTC. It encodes CASSRLVKGGEQFF.

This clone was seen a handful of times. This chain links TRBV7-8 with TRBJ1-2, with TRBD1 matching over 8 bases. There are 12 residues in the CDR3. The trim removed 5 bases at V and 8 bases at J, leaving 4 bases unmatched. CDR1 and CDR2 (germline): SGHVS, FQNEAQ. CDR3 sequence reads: CASSETGDGYTF. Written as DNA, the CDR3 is TGTGCCAGCAGCGAGACAGGGGACGGCTACACCTTC.

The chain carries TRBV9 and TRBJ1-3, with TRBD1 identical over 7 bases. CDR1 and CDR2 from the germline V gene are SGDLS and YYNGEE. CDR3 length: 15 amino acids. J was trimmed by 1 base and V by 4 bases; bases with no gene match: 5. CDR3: CASSTRQGSGNTIYF. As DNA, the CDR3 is TGTGCCAGCAGCACAAGACAGGGATCTGGAAACACCATATATTTT.

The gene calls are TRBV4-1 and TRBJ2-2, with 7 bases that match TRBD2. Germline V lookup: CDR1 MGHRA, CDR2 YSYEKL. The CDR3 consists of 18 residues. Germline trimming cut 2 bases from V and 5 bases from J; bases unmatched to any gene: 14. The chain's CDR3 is CASSQTSVVPSGTGELFF. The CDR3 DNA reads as TGCGCCAGCAGCCAAACCTCTGTCGTGCCTAGCGGAACCGGGGAGCTGTTTTTT.

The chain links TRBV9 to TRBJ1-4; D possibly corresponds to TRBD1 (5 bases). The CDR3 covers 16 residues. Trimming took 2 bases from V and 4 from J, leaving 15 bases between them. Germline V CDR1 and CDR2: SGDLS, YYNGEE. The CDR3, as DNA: TGTGCCAGCAGCGTGGGGATTTCGGGGGGTAATGAAAAACTGTTTTTT. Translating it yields CASSVGISGGNEKLFF.

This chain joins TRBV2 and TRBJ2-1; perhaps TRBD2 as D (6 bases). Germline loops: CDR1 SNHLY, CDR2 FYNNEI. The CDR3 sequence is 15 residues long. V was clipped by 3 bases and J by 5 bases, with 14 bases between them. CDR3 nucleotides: TGTGCCAGCAGTGATTTTAGCGGAGGTAACAATGAGCAGTTCTTC. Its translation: CASSDFSGGNNEQFF. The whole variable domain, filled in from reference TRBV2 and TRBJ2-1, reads EPEVTQTPSHQVTQMGQEVILRCVPISNHLYFYWYRQILGQKVEFLVSFYNNEISEKSEIFDDQFSVERPDGSNFTLKIRSTKLEDSAMYFCASSDFSGGNNEQFFGPGTRLTVL.

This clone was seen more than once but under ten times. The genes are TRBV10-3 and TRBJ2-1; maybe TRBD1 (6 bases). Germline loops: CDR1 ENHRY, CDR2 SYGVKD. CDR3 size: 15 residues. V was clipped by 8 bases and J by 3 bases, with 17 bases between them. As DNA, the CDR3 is TGTGCCATCGGTCGGGACACCACCTACTACAATGAGCAGTTCTTC. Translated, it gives CAIGRDTTYYNEQFF.

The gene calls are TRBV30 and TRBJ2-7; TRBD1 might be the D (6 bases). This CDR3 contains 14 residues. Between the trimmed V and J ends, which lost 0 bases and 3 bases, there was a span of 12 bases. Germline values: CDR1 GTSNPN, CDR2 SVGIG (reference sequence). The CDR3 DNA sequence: TGTGCCTGGAGTGTAAACAGGGCCTACTACGAGCAGTACTTC. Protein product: CAWSVNRAYYEQYF.

This CDR3 is CASSLGVAGDVYEQYF. CDR3 coding DNA: TGTGCCAGCAGCTTAGGGGTAGCGGGAGATGTCTACGAGCAGTACTTC. This chain joins TRBV7-9 and TRBJ2-7, with TRBD2 identical over 9 bases. Germline V gene data show CDR1 as SEHNR and CDR2 as FQNEAQ (reference sequence). V trimming: 1 base; J trimming: 3 bases; junction bases outside the gene matches: 7. The CDR3 runs to 16 residues.

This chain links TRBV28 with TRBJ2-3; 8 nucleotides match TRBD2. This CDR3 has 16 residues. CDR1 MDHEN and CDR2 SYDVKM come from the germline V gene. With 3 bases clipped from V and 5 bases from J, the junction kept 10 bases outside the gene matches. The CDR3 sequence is CASSFLSGSAGDTQYF. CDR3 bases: TGTGCCAGCAGTTTTCTAAGCGGGAGTGCTGGAGATACGCAGTATTTT.

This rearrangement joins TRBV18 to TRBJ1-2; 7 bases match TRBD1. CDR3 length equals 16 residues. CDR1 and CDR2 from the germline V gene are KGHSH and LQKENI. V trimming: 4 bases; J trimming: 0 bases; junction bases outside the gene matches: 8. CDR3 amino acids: CASSLYPGTANYGYTF. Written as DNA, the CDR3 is TGTGCCAGCTCACTCTACCCGGGGACAGCTAACTATGGCTACACCTTC.

CDR3 residues: CASSSSPTGYTEAFF. For the CDR3, the DNA is TGTGCCAGCAGCTCTTCCCCAACGGGGTACACTGAAGCTTTCTTT. V gene TRBV7-9 combines with J gene TRBJ1-1; D unclear. CDR3 size: 15 residues. The germline V and J ends were trimmed by 4 bases and 3 bases, with 15 bases remaining between them. Germline V gene data show CDR1 as SEHNR and CDR2 as FQNEAQ (reference sequence).

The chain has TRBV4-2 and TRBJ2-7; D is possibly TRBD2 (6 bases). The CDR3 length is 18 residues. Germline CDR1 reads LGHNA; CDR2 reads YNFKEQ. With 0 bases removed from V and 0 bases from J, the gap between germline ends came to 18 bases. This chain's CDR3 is CASSQDGGGVMSSYEQYF. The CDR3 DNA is TGTGCCAGCAGCCAAGATGGTGGAGGGGTAATGAGCTCCTACGAGCAGTACTTC.

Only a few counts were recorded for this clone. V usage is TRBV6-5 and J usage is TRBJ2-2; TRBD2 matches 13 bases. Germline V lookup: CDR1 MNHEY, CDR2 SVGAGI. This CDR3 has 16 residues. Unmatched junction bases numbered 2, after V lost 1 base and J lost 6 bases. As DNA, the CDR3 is TGTGCCAGCAGTTACTTTACTAGCGGGGGGGCCGGGGAGCTGTTTTTT. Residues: CASSYFTSGGAGELFF.

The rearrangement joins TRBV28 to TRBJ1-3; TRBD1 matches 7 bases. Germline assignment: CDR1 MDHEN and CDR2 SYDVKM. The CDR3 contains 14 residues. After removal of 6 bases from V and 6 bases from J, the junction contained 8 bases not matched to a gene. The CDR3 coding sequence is TGTGCCAGCAGCCCCGGGACAGAGGAAAACACCATATATTTT. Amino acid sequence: CASSPGTEENTIYF.